This passage covers 26 T cell receptor beta chains from one sample sequenced in a study of T cells after yellow fever vaccination. TCRdb reprocessed the 5' RACE reads via MiXCR and lists one record per CDR3 protein. The table lists about 250,000 distinct CDR3 sequences, about 3.7% of them singletons, with around 19% in the top ten. Source: PBMCs, taken 15 days after the yellow fever booster vaccination. Receptor source: a man aged 18 to 29 who received the YFV17D yellow fever vaccine.

Ten or more counts support this clonotype. The chain combines TRBV24-1 with TRBJ2-1, with 10 bases matching TRBD2. The length of the CDR3 is 15 residues. The V gene end was trimmed by 3 bases and the J gene end by 4 bases; junction bases not matched to a gene: 2. CDR1 is KGHDR, CDR2 SFDVKD, per germline. CDR3 sequence (DNA): TGTGCCACCAGTGATAGCGGGGGGGGGTACAATGAGCAGTTCTTC. Translated: CATSDSGGGYNEQFF.

This clonotype was seen ten or more times. The chain joins TRBV12-3 or TRBV12-4 to TRBJ2-2; a weak D match, TRBD1 (6 bases). Trimming took 6 bases from V and 5 from J, leaving 13 bases between them. This CDR3 has 14 residues. In DNA, the CDR3 is TGTGCCAGCAGGGGCAGGGGATGGACCGGGGAGCTGTTTTTT. Its protein product is CASRGRGWTGELFF.

This clonotype was counted at least ten times. V gene TRBV6-5 combines with J gene TRBJ1-4; no clear D gene. The CDR3 consists of 13 residues. The V gene's germline CDR1 is MNHEY and CDR2 SVGAGI. V was shortened by 6 bases and J by 4 bases, with 9 bases between the two germline ends. DNA of the CDR3: TGTGCCAGCAGCTCAAGGAGTAATGAAAAACTGTTTTTT. Translation gives CASSSRSNEKLFF.

This clonotype has just a few counts. V is TRBV19 and J is TRBJ2-3, with D uncertain. The CDR3 loop spans 14 amino acids. The ends were cut back, 5 bases at V and 5 bases at J, with 14 bases in the middle. Germline V lookup: CDR1 LNHDA, CDR2 SQIVND (reference sequence). In DNA form, the CDR3 reads TGTGCCAGTAGTTTCATCCCCAAGGTAGATACGCAGTATTTT. Amino acids: CASSFIPKVDTQYF.

This clonotype was seen repeatedly, ten times or more. V usage is TRBV2 and J usage is TRBJ2-5, with D possibly being TRBD2 (7 bases). CDR1 is SNHLY and CDR2 is FYNNEI in the germline V gene. This CDR3 is built from 13 residues. With 8 bases removed from V and 5 bases from J, the gap between germline ends came to 15 bases. This chain's CDR3 is CASLRGGLETQYF. In DNA form, the CDR3 reads TGTGCCAGCCTAAGGGGGGGCTTGGAGACCCAGTACTTC.

Many counts were recorded for this clonotype. The chain joins TRBV10-3 to TRBJ2-5; the D call may be TRBD1 or TRBD2 (6 bases each). The CDR3 consists of 13 residues. Germline CDR1 ENHRY, CDR2 SYGVKD. V was clipped by 11 bases and J by 2 bases, with 15 bases between them. The CDR3 protein is CASLGGTQETQYF. For the CDR3, the DNA is TGTGCCTCTCTAGGGGGGACTCAAGAGACCCAGTACTTC.

This clonotype was seen ten or more times. This rearrangement joins TRBV4-1 to TRBJ2-1; D ambiguous. Germline lookup yields CDR1 MGHRA and CDR2 YSYEKL. V was cut by 1 base and J by 5 bases, with 12 bases left in between. There are 15 residues in the CDR3. The chain's CDR3 is CASSQGHGLNNEQFF. CDR3 coding DNA: TGCGCCAGCAGCCAAGGACATGGGCTCAACAATGAGCAGTTCTTC.

This clonotype showed up many times. This rearrangement joins TRBV24-1 to TRBJ2-7; D is ambiguous. Germline CDR1 is KGHDR and CDR2 is SFDVKD. V lost 0 bases to trimming and J lost 5 bases, with 7 bases between them. This CDR3 has 13 amino acids. DNA of the CDR3: TGTGCCACCAGTGATTTGGGGCTTGACGAGCAGTACGTC. It is translated as CATSDLGLDEQYV.

This clonotype was seen at least ten times. The V and J genes are TRBV6-5 and TRBJ2-4; maybe TRBD2 (7 bases). From germline, CDR1 is MNHEY and CDR2 SVGAGI. The CDR3 is 14 residues long. Trimming took 7 bases from V and 2 from J, leaving 12 bases between them. For the CDR3, the DNA is TGTGCCAGCATGGGGGGGCCAACCAAAAACATTCAGTACTTC. Encoded protein: CASMGGPTKNIQYF.

The V and J genes are TRBV29-1 and TRBJ2-5; D is uncertain. The CDR3 length is 13 residues. Germline-derived CDR1 and CDR2 are SQVTM and ANQGSEA. Between the trimmed V and J ends, which lost 4 bases and 1 base, there was a span of 10 bases. CDR3 loop: CSVARSTQETQYF. The CDR3 nucleotides read TGCAGCGTTGCCAGGAGCACCCAAGAGACCCAGTACTTC. The full variable domain, its missing parts supplied by reference TRBV29-1 and TRBJ2-5, is SAVISQKPSRDICQRGTSLTIQCQVDSQVTMMFWYRQQPGQSLTLIATANQGSEATYESGFVIDKFPISRPNLTFSTLTVSNMSPEDSSIYLCSVARSTQETQYFGPGTRLLVL.

This clonotype has a count of ten or more. The CDR3 bases are TGCGCCAGCAGCTTGGATGGAAGGGCTAATGAAAAACTGTTTTTT. Translating it yields CASSLDGRANEKLFF. The V and J genes are TRBV5-1 and TRBJ1-4, with D unclear. The CDR3 is made up of 15 amino acids. CDR1 is SGHRS and CDR2 is YFSETQ in the germline V gene. V was trimmed by 0 bases and J by 3 bases, leaving 9 bases between them.

Many counts were recorded for this clonotype. This chain connects TRBV20-1 to TRBJ2-7; D not certain. V was clipped by 3 bases and J by 3 bases, with 15 bases between them. The germline gives CDR1 DFQATT, CDR2 SNEGSKA (reference sequence). This CDR3 comprises 14 residues. The CDR3 spells CSARLSVTRYEQYF. CDR3 in DNA: TGCAGTGCTAGGTTGAGCGTCACCCGCTACGAGCAGTACTTC.

This clonotype was seen repeatedly, ten times or more. This sequence joins TRBV18 and TRBJ1-4; tentatively, D is TRBD1 (6 bases). The germline gives CDR1 KGHSH, CDR2 LQKENI. The V end lost 5 bases, the J end lost 4 bases, and 20 bases lay between the germline ends. The CDR3 sequence is 17 residues long. The CDR3 loop is CASSSLPVQGDNEKLFF. The DNA for the CDR3 is TGTGCCAGCTCAAGCCTGCCAGTACAGGGTGATAATGAAAAACTGTTTTTT.

This clonotype came up many times. This rearrangement joins TRBV5-1 to TRBJ1-1, with D hard to call. The CDR3 extends over 16 amino acids. Germline CDR1 is SGHRS and CDR2 is YFSETQ. The germline V and J ends were trimmed by 5 bases and 1 base, with 18 bases remaining between them. The CDR3 sequence is CASSFTSGPENTEAFF. Here the CDR3 DNA reads TGCGCCAGCAGTTTTACCTCCGGGCCCGAGAACACTGAAGCTTTCTTT.

Many counts were recorded for this clonotype. This chain links TRBV7-3 with TRBJ1-1, with D unclear. The CDR3 spans 13 residues. Deletions cut 4 bases from V and 2 bases from J, with 8 bases between. The V gene's germline CDR1 is SGHTA and CDR2 FQGTGA. The CDR3 DNA follows: TGTGCCAGCAGCTCCGGACCCAACACTGAAGCTTTCTTT. Protein: CASSSGPNTEAFF.

This clonotype was observed at least ten times. The rearrangement uses TRBV4-3 and TRBJ2-7; tentatively, D is TRBD1 or TRBD2 (5 bases each). The V and J ends lost 4 bases and 0 bases respectively, with 16 bases between them. The CDR3 totals 16 residues. Germline-derived CDR1 and CDR2 are LGHNA and YSLEER. The DNA for the CDR3 is TGCGCCAGCAGCCCTGGACGGGACGGATTCTCCTACGAGCAGTACTTC. It yields the protein CASSPGRDGFSYEQYF.

In this sample, this clonotype turned up many times. The V call is TRBV29-1, the J call TRBJ2-7; D remains unclear. V was trimmed by 7 bases and J by 4 bases, leaving 17 bases between them. The length of the CDR3 is 13 residues. Germline CDR1 and CDR2: SQVTM and ANQGSEA. The CDR3 here is CSGLDTTNYEQYF. The CDR3, as DNA: TGCAGCGGACTTGACACAACGAATTACGAGCAGTACTTC.

This chain links TRBV9 with TRBJ2-2; 8 bases line up with TRBD2. CDR1 and CDR2 (germline): SGDLS, YYNGEE. The CDR3 has 14 residues. The V and J ends lost 4 bases and 8 bases, in that order; junction bases with no gene match: 7. In DNA, the CDR3 is TGTGCCAGCAGCCCGGGACTAGTGGGAGGGGAGCTGTTTTTT. It is translated as CASSPGLVGGELFF.

This clonotype appeared many times. The V and J genes are TRBV7-2 and TRBJ2-7; 9 bases are shared with TRBD1. V was pared by 5 bases and J by 3 bases, with 11 bases of the junction left unmatched. Germline loops: CDR1 SGHTA, CDR2 FQGNSA. The length of the CDR3 is 16 residues. This chain's CDR3 is CASSPYSGTGNYEQYF. The CDR3 region has the DNA TGTGCCAGCAGCCCATACTCCGGGACAGGGAACTACGAGCAGTACTTC.

This clonotype was picked up many times. The chain couples TRBV29-1 to TRBJ1-2; D not resolved. The CDR3 contains 12 residues. CDR1 and CDR2 from the germline V gene are SQVTM and ANQGSEA. V lost 6 bases to trimming and J lost 4 bases, with 12 bases between them. The CDR3 DNA sequence: TGCAGCGTCCACACCGGCACCTATGGCTACACCTTC. It translates to CSVHTGTYGYTF.

The V call is TRBV19, the J call TRBJ1-2; D is unresolved. CDR1 is LNHDA and CDR2 is SQIVND in the germline V gene (reference sequence). The V and J ends lost 1 base and 0 bases respectively, with 6 bases between them. The CDR3 runs to 14 residues. DNA of the CDR3: TGTGCCAGTAGTATAGGGTGGACTAACTATGGCTACACCTTC. Residues: CASSIGWTNYGYTF. Supplemented by reference TRBV19 and TRBJ1-2, the full variable domain reads DGGITQSPKYLFRKEGQNVTLSCEQNLNHDAMYWYRQDPGQGLRLIYYSQIVNDFQKGDIAEGYSVSREKKESFPLTVTSAQKNPTAFYLCASSIGWTNYGYTFGSGTRLTVV.

This clonotype appeared many times. The rearrangement uses TRBV7-3 and TRBJ2-1; 9 bases are a match to TRBD2. This CDR3 spans 16 amino acids. Germline trimming cut 4 bases from V and 5 bases from J; bases unmatched to any gene: 9. The germline gives CDR1 SGHTA, CDR2 FQGTGA. CDR3 nucleotide sequence: TGTGCCAGCAGCTCCCAAGCGGGGGGCAACCACAATGAGCAGTTCTTC. As protein: CASSSQAGGNHNEQFF. Supplemented by reference TRBV7-3 and TRBJ2-1, the full variable domain reads GAGVSQTPSNKVTEKGKYVELRCDPISGHTALYWYRQSLGQGPEFLIYFQGTGAADDSGLPNDRFFAVRPEGSVSTLKIQRTERGDSAVYLCASSSQAGGNHNEQFFGPGTRLTVL.

This clonotype was seen repeatedly, ten times or more. The V call is TRBV12-3 or TRBV12-4, the J call TRBJ2-2; D possibly matches TRBD1 or TRBD2 (6 bases each). The CDR3 length is 15 residues. Trimming cost V 3 bases and J 4 bases, with 12 bases left between them. The CDR3 DNA reads TGTGCCAGCAGTTTTTGGGGGGCGTCCACCGGGGAGCTGTTTTTT. This gives the protein CASSFWGASTGELFF.

This clonotype was detected ten times or more. This chain connects TRBV7-8 to TRBJ1-2; 8 bases align to TRBD1. CDR1 SGHVS and CDR2 FQNEAQ come from the germline V gene. This CDR3 region has 15 residues. Trimming at V came to 4 bases and at J to 2 bases, leaving 6 bases not matched to a gene. The CDR3: CASSSMTGANYGYTF. The DNA of the CDR3 is TGTGCCAGCAGCTCAATGACAGGGGCAAACTATGGCTACACCTTC.

In its sample, this clonotype was seen many times. The V and J genes are TRBV5-1 and TRBJ2-1, with 7 bases fitting TRBD1. Looked up from germline, CDR1 is SGHRS and CDR2 is YFSETQ. V shed 0 bases and J 7 bases; nucleotides not matched to a gene: 10. CDR3 length: 16 amino acids. The DNA of the CDR3 is TGCGCCAGCAGCTTGGCCGAGGGACAGTTAGGGAATGAGCAGTTCTTC. It specifies CASSLAEGQLGNEQFF.

This clonotype occurred many times. The J gene is TRBJ1-5, the V gene TRBV4-3; tentative D call: TRBD1 (5 bases). The V gene lost 1 base and the J gene lost 7 bases, with 17 bases spanning the gap. Germline V gene sequence: CDR1 LGHNA, CDR2 YSLEER. The CDR3 spans 16 residues. CDR3 sequence: CASSQVWAGGGQPQHF. The CDR3 nucleotides read TGCGCCAGCAGCCAAGTCTGGGCCGGGGGAGGGCAGCCCCAGCATTTT.